The 11 T cell receptor beta chains given below trace back to one sample, sequenced in a study of human T cells and chemical hapten exposure. Each CDR3 protein is one row after TCRdb ran MiXCR on the RACE reads. Of tens of thousands of distinct CDR3 sequences in the sample, approximately 13% were seen once. Time point denoted: patch test 3, about 24 weeks after DPC sensitization. Treatment: therapeutic diphenylcyclopropenone sensitization with weekly scalp DPC. The source was whole blood, collected in connection with sensitization to the hapten diphenylcyclopropenone (DPC). All receptors come from a young man with alopecia areata. Some clones in this sample may be carry-over from other donors' samples.

This chain links TRBV5-5 with TRBJ2-1; D might be TRBD2 (7 bases). This CDR3 has 16 residues. The germline CDR1 and CDR2 sequences are SGHKS and YYEKEE (reference sequence). The V gene lost 1 base and the J gene lost 6 bases, with 17 bases spanning the gap. This chain's CDR3 is CASSLSISRGANEQFF. The CDR3 region has the DNA TGTGCCAGCAGCTTGTCGATCTCACGGGGGGCCAATGAGCAGTTCTTC.

The chain couples TRBV6-1 to TRBJ2-1, with D perhaps TRBD1 or TRBD2 (6 bases each). Between the trimmed V and J ends, which lost 8 bases and 6 bases, there was a span of 20 bases. The V gene's germline CDR1 is MNHNS and CDR2 SASEGT. CDR3 length equals 15 residues. This CDR3 is CASRTRAGDSNEQFF. In nucleotides, the CDR3 is TGTGCCAGCCGTACCCGGGCAGGGGACTCCAATGAGCAGTTCTTC.

This clonotype was recorded a few times. The chain has TRBV3-1 and TRBJ2-4; perhaps TRBD2 as D (5 bases). Deletions cut 6 bases from V and 2 bases from J, with 20 bases between. This CDR3 is 17 amino acids long. Germline V gives CDR1 LGHDT, CDR2 YNNKEL (reference sequence). CDR3: CASSTTAGSYSKNIQYF. The CDR3 DNA reads TGTGCCAGCAGTACTACCGCTGGGAGTTATTCCAAAAACATTCAGTACTTC.

This clonotype was seen at least ten times. The genes are TRBV5-1 and TRBJ1-2; D perhaps matches TRBD1 (6 bases). The CDR3 has 14 residues. Trimming left V 1 base short and J 2 bases short, with 9 bases between. Per the germline V gene, CDR1 is SGHRS and CDR2 is YFSETQ. In DNA form, the CDR3 reads TGCGCCAGCAGCTTGTACGACAGGAACTATGGCTACACCTTC. It specifies CASSLYDRNYGYTF. The complete variable domain, with remaining parts taken from reference TRBV5-1 and TRBJ1-2, reads KAGVTQTPRYLIKTRGQQVTLSCSPISGHRSVSWYQQTPGQGLQFLFEYFSETQRNKGNFPGRFSGRQFSNSRSEMNVSTLELGDSALYLCASSLYDRNYGYTFGSGTRLTVV.

The CDR3: CASSNDGTYNSPLHF. In DNA, the CDR3 is TGCGCCAGCAGCAATGACGGGACCTATAATTCACCCCTCCACTTT. The chain employs TRBV5-1 and TRBJ1-6; D remains ambiguous. This CDR3 is 15 amino acids long. The germline CDR1 and CDR2 sequences are SGHRS and YFSETQ. Trimming left V 4 bases short and J 2 bases short, with 10 bases between.

This clonotype was seen many times. V and J are TRBV12-3 or TRBV12-4 and TRBJ2-7; perhaps TRBD2 as D (5 bases). This CDR3 contains 15 residues. Trimming shortened V by 2 bases and J by 0 bases, and 11 bases separated the two germline ends. CDR3 nucleotide sequence: TGTGCCAGCAGTTTAAATGGCGGGTTCTCCTACGAGCAGTACTTC. Its translation: CASSLNGGFSYEQYF.

This clonotype was observed a few times. The chain uses TRBV4-1 and TRBJ1-3; D is undetermined. The length of the CDR3 is 16 residues. The V and J ends lost 4 bases and 4 bases respectively, with 17 bases between them. Per the germline V gene, CDR1 is MGHRA and CDR2 is YSYEKL. The CDR3 loop is CASSPFGKESGNTIYF. DNA for the CDR3: TGCGCCAGCAGCCCCTTCGGCAAGGAATCCGGAAACACCATATATTTT.

In its sample, this clonotype was seen a few times. The genes are TRBV29-1 and TRBJ2-7; TRBD1 aligns across 7 bases. This CDR3 region has 14 residues. J lost 3 bases, V lost 6 bases, and 11 bases had no gene match. Germline assignment: CDR1 SQVTM and CDR2 ANQGSEA. DNA for the CDR3: TGCAGCGTGGTTAGACAGGGCAAAAACTACGAGCAGTACTTC. It encodes CSVVRQGKNYEQYF.

The V and J genes are TRBV28 and TRBJ2-7; 9 positions agree with TRBD2. The CDR3 is 14 residues long. Germline CDR1 reads MDHEN; CDR2 reads SYDVKM. V lost 1 base, J lost 6 bases, and 4 bases stayed unmatched. CDR3 amino acids: CASSLFAGGIEQYF. For the CDR3, the DNA is TGTGCCAGCAGTTTATTCGCGGGGGGGATCGAGCAGTACTTC.

The V and J genes are TRBV7-2 and TRBJ2-1, with D unclear. This CDR3 is built from 11 residues. Trimming left V 5 bases short and J 8 bases short, with 7 bases between. CDR1 SGHTA and CDR2 FQGNSA come from the germline V gene. The CDR3 DNA is TGTGCCAGCAGCCCTAAGCATGAGCAGTTCTTC. This gives the protein CASSPKHEQFF.

This clonotype was seen at least ten times. The chain joins TRBV6-2 or TRBV6-3 to TRBJ1-6; D possibly corresponds to TRBD1 (5 bases). This CDR3 has 12 amino acids. Germline V gene data show CDR1 as MNHEY and CDR2 as SVGEGT. V lost 4 bases to trimming and J lost 10 bases, with 8 bases between them. CDR3 coding DNA: TGTGCCAGCAGTTTGGGGGACTCACCCCTCCACTTT. It encodes CASSLGDSPLHF.